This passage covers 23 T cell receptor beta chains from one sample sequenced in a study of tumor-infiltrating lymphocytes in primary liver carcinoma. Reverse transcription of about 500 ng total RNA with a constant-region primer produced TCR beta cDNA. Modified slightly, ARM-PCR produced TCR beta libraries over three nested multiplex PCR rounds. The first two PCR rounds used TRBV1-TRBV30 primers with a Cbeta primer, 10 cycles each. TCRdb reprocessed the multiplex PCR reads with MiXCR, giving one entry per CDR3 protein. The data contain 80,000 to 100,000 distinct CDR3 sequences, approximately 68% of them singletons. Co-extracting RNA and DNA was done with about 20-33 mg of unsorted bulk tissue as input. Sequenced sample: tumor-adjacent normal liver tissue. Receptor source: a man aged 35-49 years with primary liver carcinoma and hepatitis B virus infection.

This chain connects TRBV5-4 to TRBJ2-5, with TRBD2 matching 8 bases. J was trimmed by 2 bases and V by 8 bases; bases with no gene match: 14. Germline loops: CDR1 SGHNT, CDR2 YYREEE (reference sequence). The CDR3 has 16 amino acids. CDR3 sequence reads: CASSTLCGRLQETQYF. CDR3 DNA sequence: TGTGCCAGTAGCACCCTTTGCGGGAGGCTTCAAGAGACCCAGTACTTC.

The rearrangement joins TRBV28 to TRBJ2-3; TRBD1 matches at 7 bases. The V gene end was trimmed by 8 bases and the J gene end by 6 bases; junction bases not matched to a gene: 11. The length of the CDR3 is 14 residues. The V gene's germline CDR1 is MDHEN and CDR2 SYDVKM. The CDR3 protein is CASQTGLHVDTQYF. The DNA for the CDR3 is TGTGCCAGCCAGACAGGGTTACATGTGGATACGCAGTATTTT.

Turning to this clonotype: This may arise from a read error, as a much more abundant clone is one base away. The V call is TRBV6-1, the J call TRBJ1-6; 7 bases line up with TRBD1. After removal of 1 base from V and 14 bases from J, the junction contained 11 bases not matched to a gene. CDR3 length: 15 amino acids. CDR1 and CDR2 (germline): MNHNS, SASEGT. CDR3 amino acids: CASSEEATGMSSLHF. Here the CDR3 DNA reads TGTGCCAGCAGTGAAGAGGCGACAGGGATGTCATCCCTCCACTTT.

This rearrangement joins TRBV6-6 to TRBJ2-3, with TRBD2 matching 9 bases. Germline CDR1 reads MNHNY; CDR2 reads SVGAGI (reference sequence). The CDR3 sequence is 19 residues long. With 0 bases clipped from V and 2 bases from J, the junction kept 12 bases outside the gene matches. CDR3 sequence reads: CASSYSRPLLAGHTDTQYF. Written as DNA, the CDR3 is TGTGCCAGCAGTTACTCTCGCCCCCTACTAGCGGGCCACACAGATACGCAGTATTTT.

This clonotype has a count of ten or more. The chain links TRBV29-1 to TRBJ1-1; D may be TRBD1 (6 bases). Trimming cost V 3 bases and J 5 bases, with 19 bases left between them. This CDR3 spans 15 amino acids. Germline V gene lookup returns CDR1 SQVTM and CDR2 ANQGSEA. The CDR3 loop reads CSVDDSDSPPTEAFF. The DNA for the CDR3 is TGCAGCGTTGACGATTCGGACAGCCCTCCAACTGAAGCTTTCTTT.

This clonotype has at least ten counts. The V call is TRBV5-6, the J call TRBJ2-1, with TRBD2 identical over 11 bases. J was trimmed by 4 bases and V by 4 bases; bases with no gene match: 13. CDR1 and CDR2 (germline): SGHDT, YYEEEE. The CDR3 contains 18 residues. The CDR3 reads CASSVLGKTSGSYNEQFF. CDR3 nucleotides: TGTGCCAGCAGCGTCCTTGGGAAAACTAGCGGGAGTTACAATGAGCAGTTCTTC.

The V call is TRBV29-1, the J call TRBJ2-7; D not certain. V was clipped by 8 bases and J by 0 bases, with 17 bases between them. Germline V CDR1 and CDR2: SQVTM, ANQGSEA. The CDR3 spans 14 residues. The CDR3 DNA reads TGCAGCACCTGGTCCCCAGGCAGCTCCTACGAGCAGTACTTC. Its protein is CSTWSPGSSYEQYF.

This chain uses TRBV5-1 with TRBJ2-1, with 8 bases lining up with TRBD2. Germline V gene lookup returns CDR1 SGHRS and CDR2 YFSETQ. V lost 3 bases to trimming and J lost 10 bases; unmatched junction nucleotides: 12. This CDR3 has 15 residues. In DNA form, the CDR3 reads TGCGCCAGCAGCTATAGCGGGGTACCAGAGGACGAGCAGTTCTTC. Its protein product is CASSYSGVPEDEQFF.

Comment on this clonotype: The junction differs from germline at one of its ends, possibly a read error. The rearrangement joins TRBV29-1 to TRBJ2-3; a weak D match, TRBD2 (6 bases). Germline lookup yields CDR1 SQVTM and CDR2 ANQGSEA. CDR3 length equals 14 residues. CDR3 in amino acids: CSVAAGRDTDAQYF. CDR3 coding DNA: TGCAGTGTGGCGGCGGGGAGAGACACAGATGCGCAGTATTTT.

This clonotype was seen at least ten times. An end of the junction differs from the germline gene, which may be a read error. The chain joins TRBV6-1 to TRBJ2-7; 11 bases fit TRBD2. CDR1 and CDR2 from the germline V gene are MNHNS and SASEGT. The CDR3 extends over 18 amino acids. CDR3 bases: TGTGCCAGCATCTTCCAGACTAGCGGGGCCCTGAGCTCCTGCGAGCAGTACTTC. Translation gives CASIFQTSGALSSCEQYF.

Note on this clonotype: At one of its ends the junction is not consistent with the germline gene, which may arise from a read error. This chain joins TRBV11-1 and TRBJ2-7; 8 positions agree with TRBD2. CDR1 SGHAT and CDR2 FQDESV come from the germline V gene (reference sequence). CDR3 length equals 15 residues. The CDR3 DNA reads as TGTGCCAGCAGCTATCTAACGGGAGGGCAGTACGTGCAGTACTTC. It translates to CASSYLTGGQYVQYF.

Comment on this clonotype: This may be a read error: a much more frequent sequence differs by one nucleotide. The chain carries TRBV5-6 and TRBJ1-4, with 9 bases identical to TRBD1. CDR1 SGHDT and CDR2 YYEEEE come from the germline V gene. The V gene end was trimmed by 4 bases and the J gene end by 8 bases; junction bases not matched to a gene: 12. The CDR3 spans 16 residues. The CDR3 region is CASSADRGQGGEKLFF. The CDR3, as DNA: TGTGCCAGCAGCGCGGACCGGGGACAGGGAGGGGAAAAACTGTTTTTT.

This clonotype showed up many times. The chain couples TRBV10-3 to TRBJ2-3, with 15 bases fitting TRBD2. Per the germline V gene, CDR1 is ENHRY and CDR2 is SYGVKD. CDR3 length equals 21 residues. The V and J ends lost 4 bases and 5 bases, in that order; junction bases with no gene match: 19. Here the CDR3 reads CAISASTGLAGGVMHGDTQYF. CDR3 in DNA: TGTGCCATCAGTGCGTCCACCGGACTAGCGGGAGGGGTTATGCATGGAGATACGCAGTATTTT.

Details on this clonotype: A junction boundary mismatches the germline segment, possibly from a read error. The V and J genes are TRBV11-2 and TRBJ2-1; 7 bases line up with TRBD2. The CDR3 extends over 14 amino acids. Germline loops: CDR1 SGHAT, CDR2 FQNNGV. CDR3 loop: CASSLAGTTNEHLF. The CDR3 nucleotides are TGTGCCAGCAGCTTAGCAGGGACTACCAATGAGCACCTCTTC.

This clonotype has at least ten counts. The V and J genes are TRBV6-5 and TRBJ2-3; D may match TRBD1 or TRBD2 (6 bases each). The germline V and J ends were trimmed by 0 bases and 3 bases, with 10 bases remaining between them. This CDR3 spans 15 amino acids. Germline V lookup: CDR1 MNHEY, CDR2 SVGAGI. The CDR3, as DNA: TGTGCCAGCAGTTACTCTGGGGGGCAAACAGATACGCAGTATTTT. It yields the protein CASSYSGGQTDTQYF.

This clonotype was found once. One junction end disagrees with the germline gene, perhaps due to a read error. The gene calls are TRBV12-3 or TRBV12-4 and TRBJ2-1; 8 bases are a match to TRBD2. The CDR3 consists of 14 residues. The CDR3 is CAISSPAGANEQFF. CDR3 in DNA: TGTGCCATCAGTTCCCCAGCGGGAGCGAATGAGCAGTTCTTC.

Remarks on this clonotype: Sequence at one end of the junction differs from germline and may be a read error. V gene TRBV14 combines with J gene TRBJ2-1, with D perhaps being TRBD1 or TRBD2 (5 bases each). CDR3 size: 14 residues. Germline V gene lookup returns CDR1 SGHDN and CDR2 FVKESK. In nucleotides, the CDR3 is TGCGCCAGCAGCCAAGGAAGGGCGTCGAGGGGGCAGTTCTTC. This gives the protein CASSQGRASRGQFF. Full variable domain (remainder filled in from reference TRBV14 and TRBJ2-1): EAGVTQFPSHSVIEKGQTVTLRCDPISGHDNLYWYRRVMGKEIKFLLHFVKESKQDESGMPNNRFLAERTGGTYSTLKVQPAELEDSGVYFCASSQGRASRGQFFGPGTRLTVL.

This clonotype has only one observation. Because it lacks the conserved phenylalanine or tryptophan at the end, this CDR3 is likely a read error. The CDR3 here is CATSDVSPTSGATYNEQFL. The CDR3 DNA reads as TGTGCCACCAGTGACGTATCACCGACTAGCGGGGCTACCTACAATGAGCAGTTCTTA. The chain has TRBV24-1 and TRBJ2-1; 11 positions agree with TRBD2. The junction had 12 bases not matched to a gene; V was cut back by 4 bases and J by 2 bases. The germline V gene encodes CDR1 KGHDR and CDR2 SFDVKD. This CDR3 region has 19 residues.

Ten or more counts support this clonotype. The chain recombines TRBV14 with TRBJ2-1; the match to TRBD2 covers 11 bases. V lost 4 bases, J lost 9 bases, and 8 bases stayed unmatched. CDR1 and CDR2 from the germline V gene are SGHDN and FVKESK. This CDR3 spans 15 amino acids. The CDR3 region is CASSPTSGRDSEQFF. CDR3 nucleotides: TGTGCCAGCAGCCCTACTAGCGGGAGAGATAGTGAGCAGTTCTTC.

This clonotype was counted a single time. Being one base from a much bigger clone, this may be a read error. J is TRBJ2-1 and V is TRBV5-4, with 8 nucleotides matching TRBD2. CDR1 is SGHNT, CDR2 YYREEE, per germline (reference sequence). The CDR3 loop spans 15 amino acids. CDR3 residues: CAGSPGLARDNEQFF. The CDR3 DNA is TGTGCCGGCAGCCCCGGACTAGCCCGAGACAATGAGCAGTTCTTC.

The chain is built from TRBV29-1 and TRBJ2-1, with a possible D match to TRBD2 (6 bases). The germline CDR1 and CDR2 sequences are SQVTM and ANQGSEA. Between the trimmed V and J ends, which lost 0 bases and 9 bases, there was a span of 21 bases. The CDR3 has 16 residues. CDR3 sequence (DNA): TGCAGCGTTGAAGATCTGGCTAGCAGGAGGGAAGGTGAGCAGTTCTTC. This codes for CSVEDLASRREGEQFF.

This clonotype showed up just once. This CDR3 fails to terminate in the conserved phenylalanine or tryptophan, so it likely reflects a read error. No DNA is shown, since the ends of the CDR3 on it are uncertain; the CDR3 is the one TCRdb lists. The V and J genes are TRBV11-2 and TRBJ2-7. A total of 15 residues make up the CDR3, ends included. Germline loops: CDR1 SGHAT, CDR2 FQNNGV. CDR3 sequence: CGSSLAASSSYEHYY.

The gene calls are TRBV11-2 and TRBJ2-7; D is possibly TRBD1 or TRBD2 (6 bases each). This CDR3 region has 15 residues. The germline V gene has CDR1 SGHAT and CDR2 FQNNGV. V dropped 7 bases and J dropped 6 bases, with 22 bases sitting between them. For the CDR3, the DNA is TGTGCCAGCACCATAGGGGCTGGAGGGGGTACCGAGCAGTACTTC. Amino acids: CASTIGAGGGTEQYF.